The 27 T cell receptor beta chains below come from one sample, sequenced in a study of T cell changes during pregnancy in multiple sclerosis. Sequencing was performed with immunoSEQ multiplex PCR; in TCRdb, only in-frame clones are kept and a portion is missing. This table holds tens of thousands of clones, approximately 90% found once. Here the sequenced sample was CD4+ T cells from peripheral blood mononuclear cells, taken in the second trimester of pregnancy. Every receptor here comes from a female donor with multiple sclerosis, enrolled in a pregnancy study.

This clone was detected only once. This chain uses TRBV7-6 with TRBJ2-7; 11 bases fit TRBD2. CDR3 length: 16 amino acids. The germline V gene encodes CDR1 SGHVS and CDR2 FNYEAQ. The V and J ends lost 1 base and 5 bases, in that order; junction bases with no gene match: 7. CDR3 sequence: CASSLVLAGGPHEQYF. The CDR3 DNA follows: TGTGCCAGCAGCTTAGTTCTAGCGGGAGGTCCCCACGAGCAGTACTTC.

The chain employs TRBV7-9 and TRBJ2-5; the D gene is possibly TRBD1 (6 bases). V lost 5 bases, J lost 2 bases, and 15 bases lay in between. In germline, CDR1 is SEHNR, CDR2 FQNEAQ (reference sequence). The CDR3 sequence is 15 residues long. The CDR3 protein is CASSATGAKQETQYF. As DNA, the CDR3 is TGTGCCAGCAGCGCGACAGGAGCAAAACAAGAGACCCAGTACTTC.

This chain joins TRBV6-1 and TRBJ1-5; TRBD1 matches at 9 bases. The CDR3 spans 15 residues. The germline gives CDR1 MNHNS, CDR2 SASEGT. V was pared by 8 bases and J by 2 bases, with 7 bases of the junction left unmatched. The CDR3 coding sequence is TGTGCCAGCTTGGACCGGGACAGGGGCAATCAGCCCCAGCATTTT. Its translation is CASLDRDRGNQPQHF.

V is TRBV15 and J is TRBJ1-4; 11 bases fit TRBD1. The CDR3 has 17 residues. J lost 6 bases, V lost 0 bases, and 6 bases had no gene match. The germline gives CDR1 LNHNV, CDR2 YYDKDF (reference sequence). In DNA form, the CDR3 reads TGTGCCACCAGCAGAGATTGGGGGACAGGGGGGGATGAAAAACTGTTTTTT. This codes for CATSRDWGTGGDEKLFF.

Here the CDR3 DNA reads TGTGCCAGCAGCTTGGAACCGACAGGGACACCCTACGAGCAGTACTTC. This translates into CASSLEPTGTPYEQYF. The chain has TRBV5-4 and TRBJ2-7, with 7 bases matching TRBD1. Germline trimming cut 0 bases from V and 2 bases from J; bases unmatched to any gene: 8. Per the germline V gene, CDR1 is SGHNT and CDR2 is YYREEE (reference sequence). The CDR3 extends over 16 amino acids.

With regard to this clone: At one of its ends the junction is not consistent with the germline gene, which may arise from a read error. This chain uses TRBV7-9 with TRBJ2-2; maybe TRBD2 (5 bases). CDR1 SEHNR and CDR2 FQNEAQ come from the germline V gene (reference sequence). The CDR3 covers 8 residues. The DNA for the CDR3 is TGTGCCAGCAGCCCGGAGGCTTTT. Translation: CASSPEAF.

The V call is TRBV10-3, the J call TRBJ2-1, with 9 bases lining up with TRBD2. This CDR3 region has 21 residues. The trim removed 0 bases at V and 0 bases at J, leaving 15 bases unmatched. The V gene's germline CDR1 is ENHRY and CDR2 SYGVKD. The CDR3 region has the DNA TGTGCCATCAGTGAGTCGGGGGGACGGCGGGAGGGCCTCATCTCCTACAATGAGCAGTTCTTC. It codes for CAISESGGRREGLISYNEQFF.

The chain links TRBV28 to TRBJ2-3; D may be TRBD2 (6 bases). Per the germline V gene, CDR1 is MDHEN and CDR2 is SYDVKM. The CDR3 covers 15 residues. V lost 5 bases to trimming and J lost 0 bases, with 12 bases between them. The CDR3 coding sequence is TGTGCCAGCAGTCCACCCGGGACTAGCACAGATACGCAGTATTTT. Its translation: CASSPPGTSTDTQYF.

By proportion, this clone is medium-sized (0.01 to 0.1%). The chain combines TRBV30 with TRBJ1-2, with 8 nucleotides matching TRBD1. V was clipped by 8 bases and J by 7 bases; unmatched bases: 9. The V gene's germline CDR1 is GTSNPN and CDR2 SVGIG (reference sequence). The CDR3 sequence is 12 residues long. The CDR3 DNA follows: TGTGCCCGATTCCAGGGGGCAGGTGGCTACACCTTC. Translated: CARFQGAGGYTF. Full variable domain (remainder filled in from reference TRBV30 and TRBJ1-2): SQTIHQWPATLVQPVGSPLSLECTVEGTSNPNLYWYRQAAGRGLQLLFYSVGIGQISSEVPQNLSASRPQDRQFILSSKKLLLSDSGFYLCARFQGAGGYTFGSGTRLTVV.

This chain connects TRBV27 to TRBJ2-7; D gene uncertain. Trimming took 2 bases from V and 0 from J, leaving 8 bases between them. The CDR3 contains 14 residues. Germline CDR1 and CDR2: MNHEY and SMNVEV (reference sequence). The CDR3 spells CASSLRASSYEQYF. As DNA, the CDR3 is TGTGCCAGCAGTTTAAGAGCGAGCTCCTACGAGCAGTACTTC.

The chain joins TRBV5-6 to TRBJ2-4; D possibly corresponds to TRBD1 (6 bases). The V end lost 4 bases, the J end lost 7 bases, and 18 bases lay between the germline ends. The CDR3 has 15 amino acids. Per germline, CDR1 SGHDT and CDR2 YYEEEE. CDR3 amino acids: CASSLNPGASNIQYF. The CDR3 coding sequence is TGTGCCAGCAGCCTTAATCCAGGGGCATCGAACATTCAGTACTTC.

The chain has TRBV25-1 and TRBJ2-7; no clear D. V lost 3 bases and J 3 bases, leaving 3 bases between the germline ends. In germline, CDR1 is MGHDK, CDR2 SYGVNS. The CDR3 is made up of 11 amino acids. The CDR3 nucleotides read TGTGCCAGCAGTGAGCGCTACGAGCAGTACTTC. This encodes CASSERYEQYF.

The chain employs TRBV27 and TRBJ2-1; D is possibly TRBD1 (6 bases). The CDR3 has 15 residues. The ends were cut back, 1 base at V and 0 bases at J, with 7 bases in the middle. Germline CDR1 is MNHEY and CDR2 is SMNVEV (reference sequence). The CDR3 coding sequence is TGTGCCAGCAGTTTATTAGGGGGCTCCTACAATGAGCAGTTCTTC. Its translation: CASSLLGGSYNEQFF.

This chain connects TRBV11-1 to TRBJ2-5, with 9 bases lining up with TRBD2. J lost 2 bases, V lost 8 bases, and 3 bases had no gene match. The CDR3 extends over 13 amino acids. Germline CDR1 is SGHAT and CDR2 is FQDESV (reference sequence). This chain's CDR3 is CASATSGQETQYF. The CDR3 DNA reads as TGTGCCAGCGCGACTAGCGGTCAAGAGACCCAGTACTTC.

The chain is built from TRBV5-4 and TRBJ1-6; possible D gene TRBD1, 6 bases. With 1 base removed from V and 9 bases from J, the gap between germline ends came to 11 bases. Germline V gives CDR1 SGHNT, CDR2 YYREEE (reference sequence). The CDR3 is made up of 14 amino acids. Here the CDR3 DNA reads TGTGCCAGCAGCTTGCGACAGGACGCTTCACCCCTCCACTTT. This encodes CASSLRQDASPLHF.

This clone came up once. This chain uses TRBV9 with TRBJ2-7; TRBD2 agrees at 12 bases. The germline CDR1 and CDR2 sequences are SGDLS and YYNGEE. V lost 2 bases to trimming and J lost 4 bases; unmatched junction nucleotides: 4. This CDR3 region has 15 residues. Here the CDR3 DNA reads TGTGCCAGCAGCGTTAGTGGACTAGCGGGGTACGAGCAGTACTTC. Its translation: CASSVSGLAGYEQYF.

This sequence joins TRBV9 and TRBJ2-1; TRBD2 is a possible D gene (6 bases). V shed 0 bases and J shed 8 bases, with 15 bases lying between them. The germline V gene has CDR1 SGDLS and CDR2 YYNGEE. CDR3 length: 15 residues. This chain's CDR3 is CASSVAVSGVYEQFF. The DNA of the CDR3 is TGTGCCAGCAGCGTAGCAGTGTCGGGAGTTTATGAGCAGTTCTTC.

The J gene is TRBJ1-1, the V gene TRBV18; D is unresolved. The CDR3 is 19 residues long. Trimming left V 1 base short and J 0 bases short, with 21 bases between. Looked up from germline, CDR1 is KGHSH and CDR2 is LQKENI. CDR3 DNA sequence: TGTGCCAGCTCACCACTAGGATTTCTTCCACAGAAATTGAACACTGAAGCTTTCTTT. Amino acid sequence: CASSPLGFLPQKLNTEAFF.

V and J are TRBV19 and TRBJ1-2, with 7 positions matching TRBD1. V was clipped by 3 bases and J by 3 bases; unmatched bases: 7. Germline V CDR1 and CDR2: LNHDA, SQIVND (reference sequence). CDR3 length: 15 residues. The CDR3 DNA reads as TGTGCCAGTAGTATCCTTGGGACAGTCTACTATGGCTACACCTTC. Translated, it gives CASSILGTVYYGYTF.

The chain carries TRBV5-4 and TRBJ2-7; 14 bases map to TRBD2. CDR3 length equals 16 residues. Germline lookup yields CDR1 SGHNT and CDR2 YYREEE (reference sequence). The trim removed 4 bases at V and 4 bases at J, leaving 7 bases unmatched. In DNA, the CDR3 is TGTGCCAGCAGCGGCGGGACTAGCGGGAGTAGGTACGAGCAGTACTTC. As protein: CASSGGTSGSRYEQYF. The full variable domain, completed using reference TRBV5-4 and TRBJ2-7, is ETGVTQSPTHLIKTRGQQVTLRCSSQSGHNTVSWYQQALGQGPQFIFQYYREEENGRGNFPPRFSGLQFPNYSSELNVNALELDDSALYLCASSGGTSGSRYEQYFGPGTRLTVT.

This rearrangement joins TRBV4-3 to TRBJ2-2; 7 nucleotides agree with TRBD1. V dropped 0 bases and J dropped 6; count of bases not matched to a gene: 4. From germline, CDR1 is LGHNA and CDR2 YSLEER. This CDR3 comprises 15 residues. The CDR3 here is CASSQETGHAGELFF. CDR3 nucleotides: TGCGCCAGCAGCCAAGAGACAGGGCACGCCGGGGAGCTGTTTTTT.

V and J are TRBV6-1 and TRBJ1-5; TRBD1 aligns across 8 bases. Germline lookup yields CDR1 MNHNS and CDR2 SASEGT. The trim removed 7 bases at V and 4 bases at J, leaving 9 bases unmatched. This CDR3 has 15 residues. Written as DNA, the CDR3 is TGTGCCAGCATGGTGGTCCGGGACAGGAATCAGCCCCAGCATTTT. Its translation is CASMVVRDRNQPQHF.

V and J are TRBV9 and TRBJ2-3; 7 bases are shared with TRBD2. J gave up 4 bases and V 3 bases, and 8 bases lay outside the gene matches. Germline CDR1 reads SGDLS; CDR2 reads YYNGEE. This CDR3 is built from 15 residues. The CDR3 coding sequence is TGTGCCAGCAGCGCCATCGCGGGAGAGCCAGATACGCAGTATTTT. Encoded protein: CASSAIAGEPDTQYF.

The chain joins TRBV14 to TRBJ2-7, with TRBD1 as a possible D gene (6 bases). The CDR3 is made up of 16 amino acids. CDR1 is SGHDN and CDR2 is FVKESK in the germline V gene. V gave up 0 bases and J gave up 2 bases, with 14 bases separating them. CDR3 sequence: CASSQDQGWDAYEQYF. In DNA form, the CDR3 reads TGTGCCAGCAGCCAAGATCAGGGGTGGGATGCCTACGAGCAGTACTTC.

The chain joins TRBV2 to TRBJ2-1; 11 nucleotides match TRBD2. The J segment lost 5 bases and the V segment lost 4 bases, leaving 7 bases of the junction unmatched. CDR1 SNHLY and CDR2 FYNNEI come from the germline V gene. CDR3 length: 16 residues. CDR3 protein: CASSAILAGGNNEQFF. In nucleotides, the CDR3 is TGTGCCAGCAGTGCGATCCTAGCGGGAGGTAACAATGAGCAGTTCTTC.

CDR3 protein: CASSLTFSYEQYF. CDR3 nucleotides: TGTGCCAGCAGCTTGACTTTCTCCTACGAGCAGTACTTC. The chain carries TRBV7-2 and TRBJ2-7; D gene ambiguous. Per germline, CDR1 SGHTA and CDR2 FQGNSA. CDR3 length: 13 residues. V dropped 3 bases and J dropped 0 bases, with 6 bases sitting between them.

The chain joins TRBV5-4 to TRBJ2-1; TRBD2 matches 11 bases. The CDR3 extends over 15 amino acids. CDR1 SGHNT and CDR2 YYREEE come from the germline V gene (reference sequence). Unmatched junction bases numbered 3, after V lost 0 bases and J lost 7 bases. CDR3 bases: TGTGCCAGCAGCTTGGCGGTAGCGGGAGGGAATGAGCAGTTCTTC. It translates to CASSLAVAGGNEQFF.